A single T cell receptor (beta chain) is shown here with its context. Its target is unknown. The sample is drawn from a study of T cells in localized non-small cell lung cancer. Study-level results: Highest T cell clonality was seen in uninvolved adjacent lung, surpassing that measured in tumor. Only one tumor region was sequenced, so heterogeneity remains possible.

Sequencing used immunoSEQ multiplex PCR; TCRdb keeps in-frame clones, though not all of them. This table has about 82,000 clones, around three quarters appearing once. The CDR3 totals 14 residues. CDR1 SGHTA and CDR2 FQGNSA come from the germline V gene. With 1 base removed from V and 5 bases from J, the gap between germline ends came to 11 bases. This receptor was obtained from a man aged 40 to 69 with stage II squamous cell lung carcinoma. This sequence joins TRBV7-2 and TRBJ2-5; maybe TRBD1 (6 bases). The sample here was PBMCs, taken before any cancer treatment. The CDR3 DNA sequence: TGTGCCAGCAGCTTAGGATACAGGGTTGAGACCCAGTACTTC. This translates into CASSLGYRVETQYF.